The rows below give T cell receptor beta chains drawn from one sample of a study of technical replicates of blood from several donors. The table came from immunoSEQ multiplex PCR; TCRdb's copy has only in-frame clones and leaves some out. The repertoire holds almost 85,000 clones, with 95% to 98% as singletons. Sequenced input: T cells isolated from PBMCs. The receptors were sampled from a human donor in good health. Each CDR3 is given with its conserved first and last residue. A D gene is named only where the DNA matches it firmly. Rows give clone size only sometimes, using once, few, many, or a class for an expanded clone.

V	size	length	D	J	CDR3	DNA
TRBV18	.	17	TRBD1	TRBJ1-2	CASSPTIIQGSNYGYTF	TGTGCCAGCTCACCGACGATAATACAGGGGTCTAACTATGGCTACACCTTC
TRBV5-1	.	14	.	TRBJ1-2	CASSVLDSSQGYTF	TGCGCCAGCAGCGTGCTGGACAGCAGCCAAGGCTACACCTTC
TRBV7-9	once	15	.	TRBJ2-1	CASRVGRDQYNEQFF	TGTGCCAGCCGGGTGGGGCGGGACCAATACAATGAGCAGTTCTTC
TRBV10-3	.	12	TRBD1	TRBJ1-1	CATATGAAEAFF	TGTGCCACCGCGACAGGGGCAGCTGAAGCTTTCTTT
TRBV4-1	.	12	.	TRBJ2-3	CASSQNSDTQYF	TGCGCCAGCAGCCAAAACTCAGATACGCAGTATTTT
TRBV5-1	.	14	.	TRBJ1-5	CASSVTGADQPQHF	TGCGCCAGCAGCGTGACAGGAGCCGATCAGCCCCAGCATTTT
TRBV5-5	.	15	.	TRBJ1-3	CASSLGAGSGNTIYF	TGTGCCAGCAGCTTGGGAGCAGGATCCGGAAACACCATATATTTT
TRBV27	.	15	TRBD2	TRBJ2-7	CASSWGTSGIYEQYF	TGTGCCAGCAGTTGGGGGACTAGCGGGATCTACGAGCAGTACTTC
TRBV9	.	17	TRBD1	TRBJ1-4	CASSPRQGGYSNEKLFF	TGTGCCAGCAGCCCGAGACAGGGCGGGTATAGTAATGAAAAACTGTTTTTT
TRBV10-3	once	15	.	TRBJ2-1	CAISDLESSYNEQFF	TGTGCCATCAGTGACCTGGAGAGCTCCTACAATGAGCAGTTCTTC
TRBV6-1	.	15	.	TRBJ2-7	CASSSLALLTYEQYF	TGTGCCAGCAGTTCATTAGCCCTCCTCACTTACGAGCAGTACTTC
TRBV5-4	.	14	TRBD1	TRBJ2-3	CASSLGQNTDTQYF	TGTGCCAGCAGCCTGGGACAGAACACAGATACGCAGTATTTT
TRBV5-1	.	13	.	TRBJ2-3	CASSLRSADTQYF	TGCGCCAGCAGCTTGCGGTCCGCAGATACGCAGTATTTT
TRBV19	once	13	.	TRBJ1-2	CASSRTGLYGYTF	TGTGCCAGTAGCCGAACAGGGTTGTATGGCTACACCTTC
TRBV9	.	15	TRBD1	TRBJ2-1	CASSPPTGVGNEQFF	TGTGCCAGCAGCCCGCCGACAGGGGTGGGCAATGAGCAGTTCTTC
TRBV27	.	14	TRBD1	TRBJ2-7	CASSLVQGVDEQYF	TGTGCCAGCAGTTTGGTACAGGGGGTCGACGAGCAGTACTTC
TRBV21-1	.	15	.	TRBJ2-1	CASKSPGTTVNEQFF	TGTGCCAGCAAATCCCCCGGGACTACCGTCAATGAGCAGTTCTTC
TRBV29-1	.	13	.	TRBJ2-7	CSTRTVSSYEQYF	TGCAGCACCAGGACAGTGAGCTCCTACGAGCAGTACTTC
TRBV19	.	18	.	TRBJ1-6	CASSIGGFGAGGYSPLHF	TGTGCCAGTAGTATAGGAGGGTTCGGAGCGGGGGGATACTCACCCCTCCACTTT
TRBV6-5	.	15	.	TRBJ2-4	CASSYSQRGESIQYF	TGTGCCAGCAGTTACTCGCAAAGGGGCGAGTCAATTCAGTACTTC
TRBV9	.	13	.	TRBJ1-2	CASSVYREDGYTF	TGTGCCAGCAGCGTTTATCGGGAGGATGGCTACACCTTC
TRBV10-3	once	14	.	TRBJ2-7	CAIRGGTDSYEQYF	TGTGCCATCAGGGGCGGGACAGATTCCTACGAGCAGTACTTC
TRBV4-1	.	14	TRBD2	TRBJ2-7	CASSPAGDDYEQYF	TGCGCCAGCAGCCCAGCGGGAGATGACTACGAGCAGTACTTC
TRBV29-1	.	13	.	TRBJ1-1	CSVDTSGDTEAFF	TGCAGCGTTGATACGTCAGGGGACACTGAAGCTTTCTTT
TRBV7-2	.	16	.	TRBJ1-5	CASSSTGVERYQPQHF	TGTGCCAGCAGCTCTACGGGAGTAGAAAGGTATCAGCCCCAGCATTTT
TRBV18	.	14	.	TRBJ1-2	CASSHRGLSYGYTF	TGTGCCAGCTCGCATCGGGGACTCTCCTATGGCTACACCTTC
TRBV27	.	12	.	TRBJ1-2	CASSLGGAGYTF	TGTGCCAGCAGTTTAGGGGGCGCTGGCTACACCTTC
TRBV6-5	.	14	.	TRBJ2-7	CASSRTSSSYEQYF	TGTGCCAGCAGCCGGACATCCAGCTCCTACGAGCAGTACTTC
TRBV5-6	.	19	TRBD2	TRBJ2-7	CASSKISGRAGFFSYEQYF	TGTGCCAGCAGTAAAATTAGCGGGAGGGCCGGTTTCTTTAGTTACGAGCAGTACTTC
TRBV6-5	once	15	.	TRBJ1-4	CASSYSQQPHEKLFF	TGTGCCAGCAGTTACTCACAACAGCCTCATGAAAAACTGTTTTTT
TRBV6-6	.	15	.	TRBJ1-5	CASSYSSYREKPQHF	TGTGCCAGCAGTTACTCTTCTTACCGGGAGAAGCCCCAGCATTTT
TRBV11-3	once	18	.	TRBJ2-1	CASSKIGDTESPYNEQFF	TGTGCCAGCAGCAAGATAGGGGACACAGAGTCCCCCTACAATGAGCAGTTCTTC
TRBV18	.	13	TRBD2	TRBJ2-5	CASSQGLGETQYF	TGTGCCAGCTCACAGGGACTAGGAGAGACCCAGTACTTC
TRBV6-5	.	16	TRBD1	TRBJ2-7	CASSYSYGTGAYEQYF	TGTGCCAGCAGTTACTCTTACGGGACAGGGGCCTACGAGCAGTACTTC
TRBV6-6	.	14	.	TRBJ1-1	CASSYVQENTEAFF	TGTGCCAGCAGTTACGTACAGGAGAACACTGAAGCTTTCTTT
TRBV19	.	14	.	TRBJ1-6	CASTQGQLNSPLHF	TGTGCCAGTACCCAGGGACAATTAAATTCACCCCTCCACTTT
TRBV7-9	.	17	TRBD1	TRBJ2-7	CASSLGPQGANSYEQYF	TGTGCCAGCAGCTTAGGCCCACAGGGGGCTAATTCCTACGAGCAGTACTTC
TRBV30	.	14	TRBD1	TRBJ2-1	CAWSGGQAYNEQFF	TGTGCCTGGAGCGGAGGACAGGCCTACAATGAGCAGTTCTTC
TRBV4-1	once	16	.	TRBJ1-5	CASSQEDGRVLGPQHF	TGCGCCAGCAGCCAAGAAGATGGGAGGGTCCTGGGGCCCCAGCATTTT
TRBV2	.	12	.	TRBJ2-3	CASTSLTDTQYF	TGTGCCAGCACTTCTCTCACAGATACGCAGTATTTT